This entry lists 16 T cell receptor beta chains sequenced from one sample in a study of Graves' ophthalmopathy and Graves' hyperthyroidism listed by TCRdb under 2018. Sequencing took place on an Illumina HiSeq 2000. For repertoire sequencing, TCR beta CDR3 regions were amplified from RNA transcripts. A first-round RT-PCR used HTBI primers with the Qiagen OneStep RT-PCR kit, followed by a second-round multiplex PCR, size selection and purification. TCRdb reworked the public reads: Q25 trimming with fastp, MiXCR clone assembly, productive beta chains retained. Every entry covers one CDR3 protein and lists the most common genes and DNA from its rows. The sample records 650,000 to 900,000 distinct CDR3 sequences, 40% of which are singletons. Jointly, the top ten make up roughly 46% of the sample. Sequencing was performed on peripheral blood. The receptors come from an adult man with Graves' ophthalmopathy.

V is TRBV12-3 or TRBV12-4 and J is TRBJ1-2; a weak D match, TRBD1 (6 bases). Trimming cost V 6 bases and J 4 bases, with 15 bases left between them. The CDR3 extends over 14 amino acids. The CDR3 protein is CASSQLGGSYGYTF. As DNA, the CDR3 is TGTGCCAGCAGCCAGCTTGGGGGCTCCTATGGCTACACCTTC.

The chain couples TRBV24-1 to TRBJ2-2; D is perhaps TRBD1 (5 bases). The V end lost 1 base, the J end lost 3 bases, and 14 bases lay between the germline ends. Germline V lookup: CDR1 KGHDR, CDR2 SFDVKD. CDR3 length: 17 amino acids. The CDR3 loop reads CATSDFQGLADTGELFF. The CDR3, as DNA: TGTGCCACCAGTGATTTTCAGGGCCTCGCGGACACCGGGGAGCTGTTTTTT.

This clonotype appeared many times. The chain is built from TRBV15 and TRBJ1-4; a possible D gene is TRBD1 (5 bases). The V end was cut by 0 bases, the J end by 8 bases, with 10 bases between. This CDR3 spans 14 amino acids. Germline CDR1 and CDR2: LNHNV and YYDKDF (reference sequence). CDR3 in DNA: TGTGCCACCAGCAGAGACAGGGTGGGCGAAAAACTGTTTTTT. It specifies CATSRDRVGEKLFF.

This sequence joins TRBV2 and TRBJ1-1, with D perhaps TRBD1 (6 bases). CDR1 and CDR2 from the germline V gene are SNHLY and FYNNEI. V was pared by 2 bases and J by 3 bases, with 7 bases between. The CDR3 is 13 residues long. The chain's CDR3 is CASSEWTDTEAFF. CDR3 sequence (DNA): TGTGCCAGCAGTGAATGGACAGACACTGAAGCTTTCTTT.

V and J are TRBV19 and TRBJ2-7; possible D gene TRBD1, 5 bases. V was shortened by 4 bases and J by 2 bases, with 9 bases between the two germline ends. Germline CDR1 is LNHDA and CDR2 is SQIVND (reference sequence). This CDR3 has 13 residues. The CDR3 is CASSRQTAYEQYF. In DNA, the CDR3 is TGTGCCAGTAGTAGGCAGACAGCCTACGAGCAGTACTTC.

V is TRBV12-3 or TRBV12-4 and J is TRBJ1-4; 8 positions agree with TRBD1. The V gene end was trimmed by 6 bases and the J gene end by 8 bases; junction bases not matched to a gene: 8. The CDR3 extends over 14 amino acids. The CDR3: CASSTGTGLEKLFF. The DNA of the CDR3 is TGTGCCAGCAGCACCGGGACAGGACTAGAAAAACTGTTTTTT.

V and J are TRBV25-1 and TRBJ2-2; no clear D gene. Trimming left V 11 bases short and J 2 bases short, with 12 bases between. The length of the CDR3 is 13 residues. From germline, CDR1 is MGHDK and CDR2 SYGVNS. The CDR3 here is CAWSVLNTGELFF. In DNA form, the CDR3 reads TGTGCCTGGAGTGTACTCAACACCGGGGAGCTGTTTTTT.

Comments on this clonotype: A read error may explain this, as a much larger clone is one base away. The chain recombines TRBV11-2 with TRBJ2-7, with a tentative D call TRBD1 (6 bases). Germline lookup yields CDR1 SGHAT and CDR2 FQNNGV. V was trimmed by 3 bases and J by 2 bases, leaving 14 bases between them. CDR3 length equals 15 residues. The chain's CDR3 is CASSLQGTAAYEQYF. The CDR3 bases are TGTGCCAGCAGCTTGCAGGGGACCGCCGCCTACGAGCAGTACTTC.

This clonotype occurred a few times. The junction differs from germline at one of its ends, possibly a read error. V is TRBV20-1 and J is TRBJ2-5; TRBD2 matches 8 bases. Germline V gene sequence: CDR1 DFQATT, CDR2 SNEGSKA (reference sequence). The length of the CDR3 is 13 residues. The chain's CDR3 is CSARGLAQETQYF. The CDR3 coding sequence is TGCAGTGCCAGAGGACTAGCCCAAGAGACCCAGTACTTC.

As DNA, the CDR3 is TGTGCCAGCTTCTCCGGGACAGGAAGAAATGAAAAACTGTTTTTT. Translating it yields CASFSGTGRNEKLFF. The V gene is TRBV2, the J gene TRBJ1-4, with 8 positions matching TRBD1. Germline V gene data show CDR1 as SNHLY and CDR2 as FYNNEI. The CDR3 loop spans 15 amino acids. After removal of 8 bases from V and 5 bases from J, the junction contained 10 bases not matched to a gene.

The chain has TRBV4-2 and TRBJ1-2; weak D call: TRBD1 (6 bases). CDR1 is LGHNA and CDR2 is YNFKEQ in the germline V gene. There are 15 residues in the CDR3. V lost 1 base and J lost 2, with 11 bases in between. DNA of the CDR3: TGTGCCAGCAGCCAAGTCGCCGACAGGAACTATGGCTACACCTTC. Amino acid sequence: CASSQVADRNYGYTF.

V and J are TRBV2 and TRBJ1-6; tentatively, D is TRBD1 (5 bases). From germline, CDR1 is SNHLY and CDR2 FYNNEI. The CDR3 totals 16 residues. Between the trimmed V and J ends, which lost 5 bases and 5 bases, there was a span of 16 bases. The CDR3 nucleotides are TGTGCCAGCAGTTACCTGGGACCGCGGAATAATTCACCCCTCCACTTT. Its translation is CASSYLGPRNNSPLHF.

This clonotype has just a few counts. The rearrangement links TRBV20-1 to TRBJ1-6, with a possible D match to TRBD1 (5 bases). The CDR3 has 14 residues. Germline V gene sequence: CDR1 DFQATT, CDR2 SNEGSKA (reference sequence). Trimming took 6 bases from V and 7 from J, leaving 16 bases between them. Written as DNA, the CDR3 is TGCAGTGCCAGGCAGGCTGGGGCAAATTCACCCCTCCACTTT. Its translation: CSARQAGANSPLHF.

This clonotype was counted only a few times. The chain couples TRBV20-1 to TRBJ1-4; 8 bases are shared with TRBD1. The CDR3 length is 14 residues. CDR1 and CDR2 (germline): DFQATT, SNEGSKA (reference sequence). The ends lost 4 bases at V and 3 bases at J; junction bases unmatched: 4. The DNA of the CDR3 is TGCAGTGCTAAATCAGGGGGCCCTAATGAAAAACTGTTTTTT. Its translation is CSAKSGGPNEKLFF.

This clonotype was counted ten times or more. The rearrangement uses TRBV12-3 or TRBV12-4 and TRBJ1-2; D unclear. Trimming left V 3 bases short and J 3 bases short, with 14 bases between. The length of the CDR3 is 15 residues. The chain's CDR3 is CASSFGATGDYGYTF. The DNA for the CDR3 is TGTGCCAGCAGTTTCGGTGCGACGGGAGACTATGGCTACACCTTC.

About this clonotype: This clone may be a read error of a much larger clone one base away. The chain combines TRBV2 with TRBJ1-1; TRBD1 matches 9 bases. Germline V CDR1 and CDR2: SNHLY, FYNNEI. The CDR3 sequence is 13 residues long. V gave up 6 bases and J gave up 5 bases; unmatched junction bases: 4. In nucleotides, the CDR3 is TGTGCCAGCAGATACGACAGGGGGACTGAAGCTTTCTTT. It specifies CASRYDRGTEAFF.